This T cell receptor (beta chain) was sequenced in a study of Ad26.COV2.S vaccination and SARS-CoV-2 variants. About the research overall: The vaccine Ad26.COV2.S was put into the muscle once, or twice with 56 days between.

Described treatment: about 20 received Ad26.COV2.S at low or high dose, single or two shots; roughly 5 received placebo; per-sample allocation not given. Vaccine and placebo recipients were sampled on day 63 after the first injection. Ad26 vector vaccine expressed Wuhan-strain SARS-CoV-2 spike. The CDR3 has 16 residues. V was trimmed by 3 bases and J by 2 bases, leaving 13 bases between them. CDR1 and CDR2 from the germline V gene are MGHDK and SYGVNS. Profiling relied on immunoSEQ multiplex PCR, and the TCRdb table lists in-frame clones only, not all of them. In the table there are hundreds of thousands of clones, around nine tenths of which are singletons. The study, taken as a whole, reports: There was a possibility that the TCR breadth and depth analyses underestimated total T cell responses. Vaccine recipients had higher spike-specific TCR breadth than placebo recipients.

As regards this clone: As yet, its antigen is unknown.

The sequencing here drew on peripheral blood, taken in a trial of Ad26.COV2.S vaccine versus placebo. The receptor was isolated from a person aged 18-65 years who received the Ad26.COV2.S COVID-19 vaccine or a placebo. This sequence joins TRBV25-1 and TRBJ2-2; possibly TRBD1 for D (6 bases). Here the CDR3 DNA reads TGTGCCAGCAGTGATCCGGGGACAACTAACACCGGGGAGCTGTTTTTT. This gives the protein CASSDPGTTNTGELFF.